One and the same sample provided the 21 T cell receptor beta chains below, sequenced in a study of blood T cells in healthy people across ages. A second PCR of about 7 to 11 cycles used a sample-barcoded 5' primer and a J-beta primer mix. MiXCR was run by TCRdb on the 5' RACE reads, yielding one entry per CDR3 protein. The top ten clones hold approximately 14% of a sample with over 950,000 distinct CDR3 sequences, about two fifths of them seen once. Input material: blood. These TCRs come from a man between 18 and 35 years old in good health.

This clonotype was observed a few times. The chain carries TRBV20-1 and TRBJ2-3; D not certain. V gave up 6 bases and J gave up 4 bases, with 17 bases separating them. The CDR3 has 14 amino acids. From germline, CDR1 is DFQATT and CDR2 SNEGSKA (reference sequence). The CDR3 sequence is CSASADAQADTQYF. In nucleotides, the CDR3 is TGCAGTGCCAGCGCGGACGCCCAGGCAGATACGCAGTATTTT.

This clonotype was recorded a few times. The rearrangement uses TRBV4-2 and TRBJ1-2; D unclear. The CDR3 is 19 amino acids. Trimming took off 1 base at V and 4 bases at J, with 25 bases between the two ends. Germline values: CDR1 LGHNA, CDR2 YNFKEQ. DNA of the CDR3: TGTGCCAGCAGCCAAGGGGCCGCGATCTTATGGTCTGGGGTCTATGGCTACACCTTC. Translated, it gives CASSQGAAILWSGVYGYTF.

The chain has TRBV9 and TRBJ2-5, with 9 bases identical to TRBD2. Germline values: CDR1 SGDLS, CDR2 YYNGEE. CDR3 length equals 15 residues. Trimming cost V 3 bases and J 3 bases; bases outside gene matches: 6. The CDR3 DNA reads as TGTGCCAGCAGCGCCGCCGGGACTAGCAAAGAGACCCAGTACTTC. It translates to CASSAAGTSKETQYF.

The CDR3 nucleotides are TGCGCCAGCAGCCTTACAGAGGCCAACGTCCTGACTTTC. It is translated as CASSLTEANVLTF. The V and J genes are TRBV5-1 and TRBJ2-6; D is undetermined. Trimming shortened V by 4 bases and J by 6 bases, and 8 bases separated the two germline ends. Germline V gene data show CDR1 as SGHRS and CDR2 as YFSETQ. The CDR3 extends over 13 amino acids.

This clonotype was observed a few times. The chain couples TRBV6-1 to TRBJ1-5; D remains ambiguous. The germline gives CDR1 MNHNS, CDR2 SASEGT. Trimming removed 2 bases from V and 0 bases from J, with 11 bases in between. The CDR3 sequence is 16 residues long. The CDR3 is CASSERAAYSNQPQHF. The CDR3 DNA sequence: TGTGCCAGCAGTGAACGGGCGGCATATAGCAATCAGCCCCAGCATTTT.

This clonotype occurred a few times. Here the CDR3 reads CASSTRGQGMADEQFF. The CDR3 DNA sequence: TGTGCCAGCAGCACGCGGGGACAGGGTATGGCGGATGAGCAGTTCTTC. This chain uses TRBV13 with TRBJ2-1; 9 nucleotides line up with TRBD1. The CDR3 has 16 amino acids. The V segment lost 5 bases and the J segment 8 bases; nucleotides outside the gene matches: 13. Germline V gene lookup returns CDR1 PRHDT and CDR2 FYEKMQ (reference sequence).

At least ten counts were recorded for this clonotype. In DNA, the CDR3 is TGCGCCAGCAGCCAAGACAGGGGGCTGGCTGAGCAGTTCTTC. Protein product: CASSQDRGLAEQFF. This chain uses TRBV4-3 with TRBJ2-1, with 8 bases identical to TRBD1. J gave up 9 bases and V 0 bases, and 4 bases lay outside the gene matches. Per germline, CDR1 LGHNA and CDR2 YSLEER. The CDR3 consists of 14 residues.

This clonotype was counted a single time. The chain couples TRBV20-1 to TRBJ1-1; TRBD1 aligns across 8 bases. V was clipped by 0 bases and J by 1 base; unmatched bases: 4. This CDR3 spans 15 amino acids. CDR1 and CDR2 (germline): DFQATT, SNEGSKA (reference sequence). The CDR3 reads CSARDFGQGNTEAFF. The DNA for the CDR3 is TGCAGTGCTAGAGATTTTGGACAGGGGAACACTGAAGCTTTCTTT.

J is TRBJ2-1 and V is TRBV5-8; D assignment may be TRBD1 or TRBD2 (5 bases each). The length of the CDR3 is 15 residues. The germline V gene encodes CDR1 SGHTS and CDR2 YDEGEE. V was cut by 3 bases and J by 5 bases, with 15 bases left in between. The CDR3 region is CASSSMGRRNNEQFF. CDR3 DNA sequence: TGTGCCAGCAGCTCCATGGGACGACGGAACAATGAGCAGTTCTTC. Complete variable domain (other parts from reference TRBV5-8 and TRBJ2-1): EAGVTQSPTHLIKTRGQQATLRCSPISGHTSVYWYQQALGLGLQFLLWYDEGEERNRGNFPPRFSGRQFPNYSSELNVNALELEDSALYLCASSSMGRRNNEQFFGPGTRLTVL.

Only a few counts were recorded for this clonotype. The junction does not match germline at one end; this may be a read error. The chain links TRBV11-2 to TRBJ2-6; D remains ambiguous. This CDR3 has 14 residues. Germline V gene sequence: CDR1 SGHAT, CDR2 FQNNGV. Here the CDR3 DNA reads TGTGCCAGCAGCTTATCACCTGGGCCCAACGTCCTGACTTTC. Encoded protein: CASSLSPGPNVLTF. Using reference TRBV11-2 and TRBJ2-6 for the parts outside the CDR3, the full variable domain is EAGVAQSPRYKIIEKRQSVAFWCNPISGHATLYWYQQILGQGPKLLIQFQNNGVVDDSQLPKDRFSAERLKGVDSTLKIQPAKLEDSAVYLCASSLSPGPNVLTFGAGSRLTVL.

This clonotype was counted only a few times. The chain recombines TRBV7-6 with TRBJ2-5; D ambiguous. This CDR3 has 13 residues. The V end was cut by 5 bases, the J end by 11 bases, with 18 bases between. Germline values: CDR1 SGHVS, CDR2 FNYEAQ. CDR3 DNA sequence: TGTGCCAGCAGCGTGGGTCCGGGCAATGAGCAGTACTTC. It encodes CASSVGPGNEQYF.

This clonotype occurred a few times. V usage is TRBV20-1 and J usage is TRBJ1-5; D is possibly TRBD1 (6 bases). The length of the CDR3 is 16 residues. The germline V gene encodes CDR1 DFQATT and CDR2 SNEGSKA (reference sequence). Trimming shortened V by 5 bases and J by 5 bases, and 22 bases separated the two germline ends. Written as DNA, the CDR3 is TGCAGTGCTTACTCCGGGGGGGCTGGAATGGATCAGCCCCAGCATTTT. Its translation is CSAYSGGAGMDQPQHF.

J is TRBJ2-5 and V is TRBV6-6, with a weak D call TRBD2 (5 bases). This CDR3 spans 16 amino acids. V was trimmed by 4 bases and J by 1 base, leaving 16 bases between them. Looked up from germline, CDR1 is MNHNY and CDR2 is SVGAGI (reference sequence). CDR3 coding DNA: TGTGCCAGCAGTTTCGGACCAACTAGTCGCCAAGAGACCCAGTACTTC. Translation gives CASSFGPTSRQETQYF.

The chain is built from TRBV2 and TRBJ2-7, with no clear D. Trimming shortened V by 7 bases and J by 3 bases, and 10 bases separated the two germline ends. The CDR3 is 12 residues long. CDR1 and CDR2 from the germline V gene are SNHLY and FYNNEI. CDR3 DNA sequence: TGTGCCAGCATTCTACAGAGCTACGAGCAGTACTTC. Encoded protein: CASILQSYEQYF.

The gene calls are TRBV7-2 and TRBJ1-2; TRBD1 agrees at 11 bases. With 4 bases clipped from V and 6 bases from J, the junction kept 4 bases outside the gene matches. The CDR3 is 14 amino acids. In germline, CDR1 is SGHTA, CDR2 FQGNSA. CDR3 DNA: TGTGCCAGCAGCTGGGGACAGGGGGTGAATGGCTACACCTTC. Protein sequence: CASSWGQGVNGYTF.

The table lists this clonotype with a few counts. The V and J genes are TRBV20-1 and TRBJ1-2; D unresolved. Germline loops: CDR1 DFQATT, CDR2 SNEGSKA (reference sequence). V was shortened by 3 bases and J by 8 bases, with 13 bases between the two germline ends. This CDR3 spans 12 amino acids. The CDR3 region has the DNA TGCAGTGCTAGTGCTGGGATTGGAGGCTACACCTTC. Encoded protein: CSASAGIGGYTF.

This clonotype appeared a few times. The chain is built from TRBV12-3 or TRBV12-4 and TRBJ2-1, with D possibly being TRBD2 (5 bases). V lost 3 bases and J 5 bases, leaving 14 bases between the germline ends. The CDR3 covers 15 residues. The CDR3 DNA sequence: TGTGCCAGCAGTTTCGAGGAGGCCGTTAACAATGAGCAGTTCTTC. It translates to CASSFEEAVNNEQFF.

The V gene is TRBV7-2, the J gene TRBJ2-3; either TRBD1 or TRBD2 may fit D (5 bases each). The CDR3 is made up of 18 amino acids. Trimming pared 0 bases from V and 2 bases from J, leaving 18 bases between. Looked up from germline, CDR1 is SGHTA and CDR2 is FQGNSA. Here the CDR3 DNA reads TGTGCCAGCAGCTTAGCGAGAAGGGGCAGGGAGATCACAGATACGCAGTATTTT. This encodes CASSLARRGREITDTQYF. The variable domain in full, with the rest retrieved from reference TRBV7-2 and TRBJ2-3, is GAGVSQSPSNKVTEKGKDVELRCDPISGHTALYWYRQSLGQGLEFLIYFQGNSAPDKSGLPSDRFSAERTGGSVSTLTIQRTQQEDSAVYLCASSLARRGREITDTQYFGPGTRLTVL.

This clonotype showed up many times. The CDR3 is CSVDFGGYEQYF. CDR3 coding DNA: TGCAGCGTTGATTTCGGGGGCTACGAGCAGTACTTC. The chain recombines TRBV29-1 with TRBJ2-7; D may be TRBD2 (6 bases). V lost 3 bases to trimming and J lost 3 bases, with 9 bases between them. This CDR3 is built from 12 residues. Germline lookup yields CDR1 SQVTM and CDR2 ANQGSEA.

Details on this clonotype: Its ends do not fully match the called genes, so a read error is possible. The chain is built from TRBV20-1 and TRBJ2-3, with D perhaps matching TRBD1 or TRBD2 (8 bases each). Germline lookup yields CDR1 DFQATT and CDR2 SNEGSKA (reference sequence). The CDR3 contains 13 residues. CDR3 sequence (DNA): TGCAGTACTAGCGGACAGGGCTTAGATACGCAGTATTTT. Encoded protein: CSTSGQGLDTQYF.

The chain links TRBV6-1 to TRBJ2-7; TRBD1 matches at 9 bases. The trim removed 11 bases at V and 4 bases at J, leaving 12 bases unmatched. Germline V gene lookup returns CDR1 MNHNS and CDR2 SASEGT. The CDR3 sequence is 14 residues long. The CDR3 region is CAVGLGQGIYEQYF. CDR3 coding DNA: TGTGCCGTAGGACTGGGACAGGGAATATACGAGCAGTACTTC.